This T cell receptor beta chain originates from a study of T cell clones after liver transplantation. Study as a whole: Timepoints were pre-transplant, pre-withdrawal, and after withdrawal was completed or failed. Study-level points and caveats: In a couple of subjects, few donor cells limited the measurable donor-reactive repertoire.

Trimming pared 4 bases from V and 0 bases from J, leaving 6 bases between. This CDR3 contains 13 residues. Per the germline V gene, CDR1 is ENHRY and CDR2 is SYGVKD. The table came from immunoSEQ multiplex PCR; TCRdb's copy has only in-frame clones and leaves some out. The sample shows more than 100,000 clones, roughly four fifths of them seen only once. This clone was seen a single time. Antigen specificity is unknown. The sequence derives from a human patient who received a liver transplant. The graft donor may have contributed some T cells. Specimen: CD4+ T cells from blood, collected around 50 months after liver transplant. This chain connects TRBV10-3 to TRBJ1-2; maybe TRBD1 (5 bases). The CDR3 here is CAISGQPNYGYTF. CDR3 nucleotide sequence: TGTGCCATCAGTGGACAGCCTAACTATGGCTACACCTTC.